A single sample is the source of the 5 T cell receptor beta chains below, sequenced in a study of blood T cells in healthy people across ages. A second PCR, run for roughly 7 to 11 cycles, used a sample-barcoded 5' primer plus a J-beta primer mix. TCRdb re-analysed the 5' RACE reads in MiXCR, keeping a single row per CDR3 protein. This table has some 800,000 distinct CDR3 sequences, under 55% appearing once. The sample taken for sequencing was blood. Source of these receptors: a man aged 55 to 69 in good health.

The table lists this clonotype with a few counts. This chain uses TRBV11-1 with TRBJ1-4; D is ambiguous. Germline-derived CDR1 and CDR2 are SGHAT and FQDESV (reference sequence). This CDR3 has 12 amino acids. Trimming shortened V by 1 base and J by 10 bases, and 7 bases separated the two germline ends. The CDR3: CASSLELGKLFF. The CDR3 nucleotides read TGTGCCAGCAGCTTAGAATTGGGAAAACTGTTTTTT.

The chain is built from TRBV5-5 and TRBJ1-1, with TRBD1 as a possible D gene (5 bases). The V gene lost 0 bases and the J gene lost 0 bases, with 9 bases spanning the gap. The length of the CDR3 is 15 residues. Germline values: CDR1 SGHKS, CDR2 YYEKEE (reference sequence). CDR3 nucleotide sequence: TGTGCCAGCAGCTTGGCCTGGGACTTGAACACTGAAGCTTTCTTT. This codes for CASSLAWDLNTEAFF.

In nucleotides, the CDR3 is TGTGCCTGGGCTCTAGCGCCGAACACCGGGGAGCTGTTTTTT. It yields the protein CAWALAPNTGELFF. The gene calls are TRBV30 and TRBJ2-2; TRBD2 is a possible D gene (6 bases). The CDR3 totals 14 residues. Looked up from germline, CDR1 is GTSNPN and CDR2 is SVGIG (reference sequence). The germline V and J ends were trimmed by 5 bases and 0 bases, with 10 bases remaining between them.

The chain joins TRBV20-1 to TRBJ2-5, with a tentative D call TRBD1 (6 bases). Per germline, CDR1 DFQATT and CDR2 SNEGSKA (reference sequence). This CDR3 has 12 residues. The V gene lost 5 bases and the J gene lost 3 bases, with 10 bases spanning the gap. This chain's CDR3 is CSAWTEKETQYF. The CDR3 DNA follows: TGCAGTGCTTGGACAGAAAAAGAGACCCAGTACTTC.

The rearrangement uses TRBV15 and TRBJ2-1; TRBD2 agrees at 11 bases. Germline-derived CDR1 and CDR2 are LNHNV and YYDKDF (reference sequence). The CDR3 has 17 residues. V trimming: 3 bases; J trimming: 3 bases; junction bases outside the gene matches: 7. The CDR3 sequence: CATSSGSSGGIYNEQFF. For the CDR3, the DNA is TGTGCCACCAGCAGTGGTTCTAGCGGGGGGATCTACAATGAGCAGTTCTTC.